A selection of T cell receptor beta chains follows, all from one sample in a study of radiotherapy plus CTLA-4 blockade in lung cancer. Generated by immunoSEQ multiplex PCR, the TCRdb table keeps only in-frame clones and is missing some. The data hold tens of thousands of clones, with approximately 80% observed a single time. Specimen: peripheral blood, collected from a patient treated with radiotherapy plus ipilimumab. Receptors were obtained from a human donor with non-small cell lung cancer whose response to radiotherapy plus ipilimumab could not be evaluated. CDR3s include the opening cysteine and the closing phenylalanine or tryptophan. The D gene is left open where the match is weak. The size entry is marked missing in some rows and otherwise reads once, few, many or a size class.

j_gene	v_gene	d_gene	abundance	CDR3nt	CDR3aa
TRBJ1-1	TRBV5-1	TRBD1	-	TGCGCCAGCACCCCCGGACAGGGGGCTGAAGCTTTCTTT	CASTPGQGAEAFF
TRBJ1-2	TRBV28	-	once	TGTGCCAGCTTCTCCTATGGGGAGGGGGAAAACTATGGCTACACCTTC	CASFSYGEGENYGYTF
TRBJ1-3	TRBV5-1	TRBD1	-	TGCGCCAGCAGCTTAACTTCGATAGGACAGGGTACTGGAAACACCATATATTTT	CASSLTSIGQGTGNTIYF
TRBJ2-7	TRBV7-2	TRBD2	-	TGTGCCAGCAGCTTAGCGGGGGGGGTTATGGTGGAGCAGTACTTC	CASSLAGGVMVEQYF
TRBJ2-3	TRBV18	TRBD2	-	TGTGCCAGCTCACCTCCTGCTAGCGGGCGCACAGATACGCAGTATTTT	CASSPPASGRTDTQYF
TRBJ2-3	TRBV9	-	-	TGTGCCAGCAGCGTAGTGGGGGGAGTGGGAGATACGCAGTATTTT	CASSVVGGVGDTQYF
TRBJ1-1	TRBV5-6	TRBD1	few	TGTGCCAGCAGCTCAATTGACAGGGACCTTCCGAACACTGAAGCTTTCTTT	CASSSIDRDLPNTEAFF
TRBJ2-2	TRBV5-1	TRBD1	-	TGCGCCAGCAGCTCGGGACAGTATAACACCGGGGAGCTGTTTTTT	CASSSGQYNTGELFF
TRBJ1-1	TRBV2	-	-	TGTGCCAGCAGTGAAGCGGCGAACACTGAAGCTTTCTTT	CASSEAANTEAFF
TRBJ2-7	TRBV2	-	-	TGTGCCAGCAGTGAGGGGGCAGGCAACGAGCAGTACTTC	CASSEGAGNEQYF